This T cell receptor (beta chain) was captured in a study of blood T cell repertoires in COVID-19. Study overall: COVID-19 samples from acute and convalescent phases originated in the United States, Italy and Spain. T cells, B-cell-depleted T cells, or PBMCs supplied cDNA or gDNA.

Produced via immunoSEQ multiplex PCR; TCRdb's table is partial and in-frame only. Counted here are around 180,000 clones, approximately 87% occurring once; the ten biggest clones make up about 18%. Seattle-derived patients entered the study during active infection and were followed longitudinally. V was trimmed by 5 bases and J by 6 bases, leaving 2 bases between them. The CDR3 spans 10 residues. The source is a person aged 65 to 79 with COVID-19, enrolled during active disease. The chain has TRBV12-3 or TRBV12-4 and TRBJ2-1, with D uncertain. Sequenced material: peripheral blood. CDR3 region: CASSRNEQFF. The CDR3 DNA is TGTGCCAGCAGTCGCAATGAGCAGTTCTTC.